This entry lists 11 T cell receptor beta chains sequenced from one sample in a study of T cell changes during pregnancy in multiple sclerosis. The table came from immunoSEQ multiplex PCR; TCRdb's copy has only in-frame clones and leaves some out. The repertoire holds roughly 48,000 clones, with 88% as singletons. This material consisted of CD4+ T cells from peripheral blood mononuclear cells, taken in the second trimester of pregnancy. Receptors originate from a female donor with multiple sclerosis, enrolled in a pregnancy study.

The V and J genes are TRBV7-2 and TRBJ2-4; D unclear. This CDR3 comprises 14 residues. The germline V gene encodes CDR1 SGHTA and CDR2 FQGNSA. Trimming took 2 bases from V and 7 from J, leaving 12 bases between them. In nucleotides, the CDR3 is TGTGCCAGCAGCTTATTTCCTAGTTTGAACATTCAGTACTTC. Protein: CASSLFPSLNIQYF.

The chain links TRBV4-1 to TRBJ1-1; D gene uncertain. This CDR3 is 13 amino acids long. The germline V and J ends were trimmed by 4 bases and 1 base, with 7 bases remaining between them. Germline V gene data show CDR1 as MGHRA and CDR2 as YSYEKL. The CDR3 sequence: CASSLKQNTEAFF. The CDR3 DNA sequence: TGCGCCAGCAGCCTGAAACAGAACACTGAAGCTTTCTTT.

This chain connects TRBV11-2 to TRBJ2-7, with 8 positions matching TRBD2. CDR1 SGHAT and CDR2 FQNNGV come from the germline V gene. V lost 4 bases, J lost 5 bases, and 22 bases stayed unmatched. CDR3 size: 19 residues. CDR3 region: CASSSRTSRYPPFLHEQYF. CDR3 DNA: TGTGCCAGCAGCTCAAGGACTAGCCGCTATCCACCATTCCTCCACGAGCAGTACTTC. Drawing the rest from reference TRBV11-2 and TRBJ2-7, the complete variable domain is EAGVAQSPRYKIIEKRQSVAFWCNPISGHATLYWYQQILGQGPKLLIQFQNNGVVDDSQLPKDRFSAERLKGVDSTLKIQPAKLEDSAVYLCASSSRTSRYPPFLHEQYFGPGTRLTVT.

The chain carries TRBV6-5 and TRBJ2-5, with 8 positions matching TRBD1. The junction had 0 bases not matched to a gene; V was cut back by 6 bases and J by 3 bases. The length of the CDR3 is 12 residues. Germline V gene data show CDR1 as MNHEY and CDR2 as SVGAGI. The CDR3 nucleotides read TGTGCCAGCAGGGACAGGGAAGAGACCCAGTACTTC. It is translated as CASRDREETQYF.

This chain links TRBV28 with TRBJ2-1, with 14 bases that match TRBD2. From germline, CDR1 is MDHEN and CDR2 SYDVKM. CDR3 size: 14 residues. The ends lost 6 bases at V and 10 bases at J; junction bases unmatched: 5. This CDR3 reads CASSLGTSGSEQFF. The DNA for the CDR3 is TGTGCCAGCAGCCTCGGGACTAGCGGGAGCGAGCAGTTCTTC.

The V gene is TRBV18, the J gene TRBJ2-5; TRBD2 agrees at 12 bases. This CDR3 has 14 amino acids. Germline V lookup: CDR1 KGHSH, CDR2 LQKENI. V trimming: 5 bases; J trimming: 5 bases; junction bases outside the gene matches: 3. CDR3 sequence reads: CASSSGLAGETQYF. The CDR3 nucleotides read TGTGCCAGCTCATCAGGACTAGCGGGGGAGACCCAGTACTTC.

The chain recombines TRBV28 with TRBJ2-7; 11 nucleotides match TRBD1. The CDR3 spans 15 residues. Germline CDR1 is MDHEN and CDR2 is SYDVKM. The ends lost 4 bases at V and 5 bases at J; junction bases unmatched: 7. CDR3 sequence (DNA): TGTGCCAGCAGTTCCCCGGGACAGGGGGGCGACGAGCAGTACTTC. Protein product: CASSSPGQGGDEQYF.

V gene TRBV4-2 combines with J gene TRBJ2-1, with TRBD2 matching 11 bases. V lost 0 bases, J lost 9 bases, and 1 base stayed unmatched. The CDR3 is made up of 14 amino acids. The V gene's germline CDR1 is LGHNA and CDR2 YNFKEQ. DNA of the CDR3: TGTGCCAGCAGCCAAGAGGGGACTAGCGGTGAGCAGTTCTTC. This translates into CASSQEGTSGEQFF.

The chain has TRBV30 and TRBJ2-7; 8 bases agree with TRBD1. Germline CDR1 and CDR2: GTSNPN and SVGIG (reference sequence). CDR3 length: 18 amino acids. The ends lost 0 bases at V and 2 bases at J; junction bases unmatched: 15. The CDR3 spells CAWSVLRKGTGKTYEQYF. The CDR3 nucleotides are TGTGCCTGGAGTGTACTTCGAAAAGGGACAGGCAAAACCTACGAGCAGTACTTC.

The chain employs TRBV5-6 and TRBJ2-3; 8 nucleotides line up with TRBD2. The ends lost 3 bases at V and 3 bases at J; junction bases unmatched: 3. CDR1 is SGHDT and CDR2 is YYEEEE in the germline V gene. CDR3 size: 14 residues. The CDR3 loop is CASSSSGRTDTQYF. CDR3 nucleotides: TGTGCCAGCAGCTCGAGCGGGAGAACAGATACGCAGTATTTT.

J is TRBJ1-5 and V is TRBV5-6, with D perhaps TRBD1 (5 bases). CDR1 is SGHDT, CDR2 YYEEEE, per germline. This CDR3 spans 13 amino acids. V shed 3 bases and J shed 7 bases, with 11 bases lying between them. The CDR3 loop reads CASSSTRGQPQHF. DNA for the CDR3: TGTGCCAGCAGCTCCACAAGGGGCCAGCCCCAGCATTTT.